Below are 16 T cell receptor beta chains sequenced from a single sample in a study of a mutant IDH1 vaccine in newly diagnosed glioma. Time point here: week 11, during vaccination. Vaccination used 300 ug of mutant IDH1 20-mer peptide per dose, with topical imiquimod. For these receptors, no antigen is known. Generated by immunoSEQ multiplex PCR, the TCRdb table keeps only in-frame clones and is missing some. Seen here are 55,000 to 70,000 clones, about 88% observed once, and the top ten hold approximately 1.9%. Here the sequenced sample was PBMCs, taken from a glioma patient whose treatment included an IDH1 peptide vaccine. The receptor set was obtained from a man aged 35-49 years with glioma.

The chain has TRBV19 and TRBJ2-1; 7 bases align to TRBD1. Germline V lookup: CDR1 LNHDA, CDR2 SQIVND (reference sequence). The CDR3 loop spans 14 amino acids. J lost 10 bases, V lost 6 bases, and 12 bases had no gene match. CDR3 DNA sequence: TGTGCCAGTAGCATACAGGGTTCAGGGGGAGAGCAGTTCTTC. It yields the protein CASSIQGSGGEQFF.

The chain couples TRBV11-2 to TRBJ2-2, with 9 bases identical to TRBD2. The germline V gene encodes CDR1 SGHAT and CDR2 FQNNGV. V shed 5 bases, J shed 4 bases, and the junction held 8 bases outside the gene matches. The CDR3 is 16 amino acids. The CDR3 region has the DNA TGTGCCAGCAGCGGATCCGGGACTAGCCCCACCGGGGAGCTGTTTTTT. This gives the protein CASSGSGTSPTGELFF.

The chain combines TRBV25-1 with TRBJ2-5; D is perhaps TRBD1 (5 bases). The CDR3 totals 15 residues. The germline V gene has CDR1 MGHDK and CDR2 SYGVNS. The V end was cut by 6 bases, the J end by 5 bases, with 19 bases between. The CDR3 reads CASSATTGLRETQYF. CDR3 bases: TGTGCCAGCAGCGCAACCACAGGATTGCGGGAGACCCAGTACTTC.

This chain links TRBV7-9 with TRBJ2-3; 8 bases fit TRBD2. Germline V gene data show CDR1 as SEHNR and CDR2 as FQNEAQ (reference sequence). CDR3 size: 18 residues. J lost 4 bases, V lost 5 bases, and 17 bases had no gene match. The CDR3 DNA sequence: TGTGCCAGCAGCCAAACAACCCGGACTAGCTCCGCGGCAGATACGCAGTATTTT. As protein: CASSQTTRTSSAADTQYF.

The rearrangement uses TRBV10-3 and TRBJ2-2; TRBD2 agrees at 7 bases. The CDR3 spans 13 residues. CDR1 is ENHRY and CDR2 is SYGVKD in the germline V gene. V shed 11 bases, J shed 1 base, and the junction held 4 bases outside the gene matches. CDR3 nucleotides: TGTGCCGTTAGCGGGCAGAACACCGGGGAGCTGTTTTTT. This sequence encodes CAVSGQNTGELFF.

This clone was found once. V and J are TRBV6-6 and TRBJ2-5; 7 bases map to TRBD1. The germline gives CDR1 MNHNY, CDR2 SVGAGI (reference sequence). The CDR3 is made up of 14 amino acids. Losses at the gene ends were 6 bases for V and 5 bases for J; bases not matched to a gene: 9. The CDR3 loop reads CASSHPGTAETQYF. Here the CDR3 DNA reads TGTGCCAGCAGCCACCCCGGGACAGCGGAGACCCAGTACTTC.

The genes are TRBV25-1 and TRBJ1-3; the D gene is possibly TRBD1 (6 bases). This CDR3 is built from 16 residues. Trimming cost V 4 bases and J 2 bases, with 15 bases left between them. Germline V CDR1 and CDR2: MGHDK, SYGVNS. CDR3 sequence (DNA): TGTGCCAGCAGTGGCTCGGGGGCGATTCCTGGAAACACCATATATTTT. Protein sequence: CASSGSGAIPGNTIYF.

The J gene is TRBJ1-2, the V gene TRBV7-9, with TRBD1 identical over 7 bases. The junction had 9 bases not matched to a gene; V was cut back by 3 bases and J by 8 bases. Germline values: CDR1 SEHNR, CDR2 FQNEAQ (reference sequence). The CDR3 length is 14 residues. In DNA, the CDR3 is TGTGCCAGCAGCTTCACAGGGGTTCTTTACGGCTACACCTTC. As protein: CASSFTGVLYGYTF.

This clone is a singleton in its sample. The chain has TRBV7-9 and TRBJ1-1, with 11 positions matching TRBD1. CDR1 is SEHNR and CDR2 is FQNEAQ in the germline V gene (reference sequence). CDR3 size: 15 residues. V trimming: 3 bases; J trimming: 2 bases; junction bases outside the gene matches: 2. As DNA, the CDR3 is TGTGCCAGCAGCTTGGGGACAGGGGGAAACACTGAAGCTTTCTTT. Its translation: CASSLGTGGNTEAFF.

The chain recombines TRBV4-3 with TRBJ2-2, with 10 bases fitting TRBD1. This CDR3 is built from 18 residues. The V and J ends lost 1 base and 7 bases, in that order; junction bases with no gene match: 12. Germline V CDR1 and CDR2: LGHNA, YSLEER. The chain's CDR3 is CASSQGLYDRGLGGELFF. CDR3 bases: TGCGCCAGCAGCCAAGGTTTATATGACAGGGGGCTTGGCGGGGAGCTGTTTTTT.

The gene calls are TRBV4-2 and TRBJ2-6, with D tentatively TRBD1 (6 bases). Germline-derived CDR1 and CDR2 are LGHNA and YNFKEQ. Trimming took 4 bases from V and 1 from J, leaving 11 bases between them. The CDR3 is 16 amino acids. DNA of the CDR3: TGTGCCAGCAGCCTAGATACAGGGTCTGGGGCCAACGTCCTGACTTTC. It yields the protein CASSLDTGSGANVLTF.

This clone was seen a handful of times. The chain combines TRBV10-1 with TRBJ1-5, with unresolved D. Germline CDR1 WNHNN, CDR2 SYGVQD (reference sequence). This CDR3 contains 13 residues. Trimming cost V 2 bases and J 9 bases, with 11 bases left between them. The CDR3, as DNA: TGCGCCAGCAGTGAGAATTCTGACTCGCCCCAGCATTTT. Translating gives CASSENSDSPQHF.

The chain couples TRBV21-1 to TRBJ2-7; the D segment call TRBD1 is taken from the table without a DNA check. TRBV21-1 is termed a pseudogene. This CDR3 comprises 15 residues. As DNA, the CDR3 is TGTGCCAGCAGTAACCGGGACATTAACTCCTACGAGCAGTACTTC. Its translation: CASSNRDINSYEQYF.

The rearrangement links TRBV4-1 to TRBJ2-1; D might be TRBD2 (5 bases). Looked up from germline, CDR1 is MGHRA and CDR2 is YSYEKL. The CDR3 is made up of 17 amino acids. Trimming pared 0 bases from V and 2 bases from J, leaving 14 bases between. The CDR3 sequence is CASSQERVAKAYNEQFF. The CDR3 DNA reads as TGCGCCAGCAGCCAAGAACGAGTAGCGAAAGCCTACAATGAGCAGTTCTTC.

The chain is built from TRBV6-4 and TRBJ2-2; the D gene is possibly TRBD2 (5 bases). The CDR3 spans 16 residues. Germline CDR1 is MRHNA and CDR2 is SNTAGT. V lost 2 bases and J 2 bases, leaving 12 bases between the germline ends. CDR3: CASSDERGFNTGELFF. In DNA form, the CDR3 reads TGTGCCAGCAGTGACGAGAGAGGGTTTAACACCGGGGAGCTGTTTTTT.

V gene TRBV28 combines with J gene TRBJ2-2, with 9 positions matching TRBD1. The CDR3 has 15 residues. Per germline, CDR1 MDHEN and CDR2 SYDVKM. The V gene end was trimmed by 5 bases and the J gene end by 6 bases; junction bases not matched to a gene: 7. CDR3 nucleotide sequence: TGTGCCAGCAGTCTCAGGGACAGGGTCGCCGGGGAGCTGTTTTTT. Protein: CASSLRDRVAGELFF.